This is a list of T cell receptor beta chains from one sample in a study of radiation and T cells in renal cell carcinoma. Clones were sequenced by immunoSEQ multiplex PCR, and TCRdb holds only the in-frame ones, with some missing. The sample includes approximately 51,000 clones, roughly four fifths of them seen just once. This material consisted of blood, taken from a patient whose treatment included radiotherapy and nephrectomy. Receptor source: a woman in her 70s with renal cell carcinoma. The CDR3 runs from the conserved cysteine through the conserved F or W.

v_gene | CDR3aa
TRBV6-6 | CASSVGQTLSGELFF
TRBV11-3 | CASSLVDNYGYTF
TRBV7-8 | CASGRGRLLAEAFF
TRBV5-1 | CASSLGGRLNTEAFF
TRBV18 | CASSPPSLGEQYF
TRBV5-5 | CASSSRFYGYTF
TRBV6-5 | CASSYGGPGNEQFF
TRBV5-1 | CASSSTSGLAKNIQYF
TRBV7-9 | CASQIEHRGSEAFF
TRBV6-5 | CASSYSEGLDTGELFF
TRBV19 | CANLPPTSGRDYEQYF
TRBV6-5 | CASTIRQGSFYEQYF
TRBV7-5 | CARSYRPTGEFSEAFF
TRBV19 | CASLGQGPYGYTF
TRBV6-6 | CASRGGRKNTEAFF
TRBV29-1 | CSVAQLTGSRQYF
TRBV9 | CASSVGQGSTGELFF
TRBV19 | CASSIWPSSNQPQHF
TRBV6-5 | CASSYRLAGGYEQYF
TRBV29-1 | CSVTDGGGETQYF
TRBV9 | CASSVAPAGGSGELFF
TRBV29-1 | CSVDRRVGETQYF
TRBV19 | CASTKVGTGVYGYTF
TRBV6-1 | CASSEGRSAETQYF
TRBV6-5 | CASFRGGGYGYTF
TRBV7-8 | CASSQGTGGTEAFF
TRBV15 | CATSRDVGRETQYF
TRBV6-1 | CASSSRGAEQPQHF
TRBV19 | CASSPMVENTGELFF
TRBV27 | CASSLGRERFNEQFF
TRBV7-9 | CASTHSAGMGTQYF
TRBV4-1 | CASSHPAQGNNSPLHF
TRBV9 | CASSVTSGTYNEQFF
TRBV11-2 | CASSYGSRFGGNTIYF
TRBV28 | CASRALRVSGNTIYF
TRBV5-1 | CASSRSGTDLTGGDGYTF
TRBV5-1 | CASSLLRGAHTGELFF
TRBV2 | CASRFADNQPQHF
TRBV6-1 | CASRSTGVDYGYTF
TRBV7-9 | CASSLAAAEGGYTF
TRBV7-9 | CASSSPPGTTNTDTQYF
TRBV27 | CASSLPPPNTEAFF
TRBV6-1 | CASSEPTSGANTDTQYF
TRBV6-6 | CASSQSYEQYF
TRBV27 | CASRAGVLSNQPQHF
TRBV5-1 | CASSPGTAGNQPQHF